This T cell receptor (beta chain) originates from a study of blood T cell repertoires in COVID-19. About the study: The samples span acute and convalescent COVID-19 from the United States, Italy and Spain. Sample material is recorded as cDNA or gDNA derived from T cells, B-cell-depleted T cells, or PBMCs.

Germline CDR1 and CDR2: MNHNY and SVGAGI (reference sequence). The J segment lost 10 bases and the V segment lost 5 bases, leaving 2 bases of the junction unmatched. CDR3 length: 13 amino acids. Original processing notes: Cell counts per sample came from amplifying reference gene primers. Using immunoSEQ multiplex PCR, the repertoire was profiled, and TCRdb retains in-frame clones only, with some absent. The V and J calls and clone size were taken over from that table, and D and trimming were inferred from the DNA. The data hold about 72,000 clones, with around 82% observed a single time. The chain has TRBV6-6 and TRBJ2-1; the match to TRBD2 covers 13 bases. The sequenced sample was peripheral blood. This clonotype originated in a man aged 55 to 70 with acute or convalescent COVID-19. The chain's CDR3 is CASSPLAGGEQFF. The CDR3 DNA follows: TGTGCCAGCAGTCCACTAGCGGGGGGGGAGCAGTTCTTC.